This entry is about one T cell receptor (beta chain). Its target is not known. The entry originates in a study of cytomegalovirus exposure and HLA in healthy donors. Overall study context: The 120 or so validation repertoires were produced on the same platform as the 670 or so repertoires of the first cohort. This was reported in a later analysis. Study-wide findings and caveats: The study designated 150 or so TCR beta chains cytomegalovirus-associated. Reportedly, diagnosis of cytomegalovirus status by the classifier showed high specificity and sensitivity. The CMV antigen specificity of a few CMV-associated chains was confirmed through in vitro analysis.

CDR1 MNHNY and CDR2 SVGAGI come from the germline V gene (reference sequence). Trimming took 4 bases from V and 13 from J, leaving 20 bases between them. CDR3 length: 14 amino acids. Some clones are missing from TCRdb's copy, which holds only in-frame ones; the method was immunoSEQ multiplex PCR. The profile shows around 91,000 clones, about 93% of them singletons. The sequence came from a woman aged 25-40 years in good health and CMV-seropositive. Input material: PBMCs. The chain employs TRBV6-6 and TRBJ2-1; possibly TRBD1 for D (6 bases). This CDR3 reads CASSWETGFSLQFF. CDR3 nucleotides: TGTGCCAGCAGTTGGGAGACAGGCTTTAGTTTACAGTTCTTC.